This T cell receptor beta chain originates from a study of monozygotic twins with inflammatory bowel disease. TCRdb re-called the 5' RACE reads; one entry per CDR3 protein, DNA not given. This repertoire includes 440,000 or so distinct CDR3 sequences. The CDR3 runs to 13 residues. CDR1 and CDR2 (germline): DFQATT, SNEGSKA (reference sequence). This chain connects TRBV20-1 to TRBJ2-7; TCRdb picks TRBD1, but there is no DNA to check that call. Sequencing was performed on blood. The receptor was derived from a human donor with ulcerative colitis or Crohn's disease, or a healthy co-twin of an affected twin (not recorded which). The CDR3 spells CSARDRWDAEQYF.